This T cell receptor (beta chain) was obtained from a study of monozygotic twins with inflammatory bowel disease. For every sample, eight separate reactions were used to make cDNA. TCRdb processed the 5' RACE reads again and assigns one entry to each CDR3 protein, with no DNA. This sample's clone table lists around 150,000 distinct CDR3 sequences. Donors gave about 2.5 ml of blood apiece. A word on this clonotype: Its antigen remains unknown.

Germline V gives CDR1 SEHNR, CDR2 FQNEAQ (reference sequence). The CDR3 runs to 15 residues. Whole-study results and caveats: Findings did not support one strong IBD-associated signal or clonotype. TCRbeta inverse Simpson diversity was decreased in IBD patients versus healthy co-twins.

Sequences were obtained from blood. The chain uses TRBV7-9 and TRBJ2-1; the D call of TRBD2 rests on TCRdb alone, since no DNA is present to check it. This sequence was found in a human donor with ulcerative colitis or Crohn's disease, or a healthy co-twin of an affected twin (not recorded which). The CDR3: CASPNWVAGGNEQFF. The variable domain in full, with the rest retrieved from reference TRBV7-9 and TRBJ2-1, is DTGVSQNPRHKITKRGQNVTFRCDPISEHNRLYWYRQTLGQGPEFLTYFQNEAQLEKSRLLSDRFSAERPKGSFSTLEIQRTEQGDSAMYLCASPNWVAGGNEQFFGPGTRLTVL.